The sequence of this TCR beta chain was determined in a study of blood T cells in healthy people across ages. Study outcomes and limitations: When set beside aged donors, long-lived donors presented more naive CD4+ cells and higher diversity.

As to this clonotype: The antigen is not known.

Germline V gives CDR1 MDHEN, CDR2 SYDVKM. This CDR3 has 13 amino acids. Deletions cut 5 bases from V and 6 bases from J, with 11 bases between. Next came a second PCR, run for about 7 to 12 cycles, which used a sample-barcoded 5' primer along with a J-beta primer mix. TCRdb itself ran the 5' RACE reads through MiXCR, one entry per CDR3 protein. The table includes around 1,000,000 distinct CDR3 sequences, almost 25% detected once. The same sample was also studied in work on T cells of mothers and their children. That report adds: For each mother, over 9.5 million TCR beta CDR3 reads were obtained, and for each child, roughly 2.8 million.

The chain carries TRBV28 and TRBJ1-5, with D possibly matching TRBD1 (6 bases). The material sequenced was blood. This clonotype originated in a girl aged 2-15 years in good health. The CDR3 DNA sequence: TGTGCCAGCAGTCAGGGGCAAGGTCAGCCCCAGCATTTT. Protein sequence: CASSQGQGQPQHF.